These T cell receptor beta chains were read from a single sample in a study of beta chain features in type 1 diabetes. Assay used: immunoSEQ multiplex PCR; TCRdb lists only in-frame clones, some missing. The sample has roughly 400,000 clones, roughly 9.8% seen once. The sample comprised central memory CD4+ T cells from blood. The receptors derive from a man aged 25-45 years with type 1 diabetes. CDR3s include the opening cysteine and the closing phenylalanine or tryptophan. A D gene is named only where the DNA matches it firmly. Size values are once, few and many counts, or a class for expanded clones, and some rows have none.

j_call	d_call	clone_size	v_call	cdr3_aa	cdr3_nt
TRBJ2-7	TRBD1	few	TRBV9	CASSPGQGYEQYF	TGTGCCAGCAGCCCGGGACAGGGGTACGAGCAGTACTTC
TRBJ2-6	-	many	TRBV10-3	CAIRGGSGANVLTF	TGTGCCATCAGAGGGGGATCTGGGGCCAACGTCCTGACTTTC
TRBJ2-2	-	few	TRBV10-3	CAISLNTGELFF	TGTGCCATCAGTCTAAACACCGGGGAGCTGTTTTTT
TRBJ2-1	TRBD2	-	TRBV7-2	CASSRTGTSGNEQFF	TGTGCCAGCAGCCGGACCGGGACTAGCGGGAATGAGCAGTTCTTC
TRBJ1-5	-	-	TRBV18	CASSPDKGSGQPQHF	TGTGCCAGCTCCCCTGACAAGGGTAGCGGTCAGCCCCAGCATTTT
TRBJ2-2	TRBD2	-	TRBV7-8	CASSPTSGRSTGELFF	TGTGCCAGCAGCCCTACCAGCGGGAGAAGCACCGGGGAGCTGTTTTTT
TRBJ1-5	-	few	TRBV21-1	CASSKALMAGDIEVAAQHF	TGTGCCAGCAGCAAAGCGCTTATGGCAGGGGACATCGAAGTCGCGGCCCAGCATTTT
TRBJ2-7	TRBD1	few	TRBV2	CASCQGAYEQYF	TGTGCCAGTTGTCAGGGGGCCTACGAGCAGTACTTC
TRBJ2-2	-	-	TRBV19	CASSGSRDTGELFF	TGTGCCAGTAGCGGATCCAGGGACACCGGGGAGCTGTTTTTT
TRBJ2-1	TRBD2	many	TRBV18	CASSPTSAFNEQFF	TGTGCCAGCTCACCGACTAGCGCCTTCAATGAGCAGTTCTTC
TRBJ1-1	TRBD1	-	TRBV5-1	CASSPLAGGGTEAFF	TGCGCCAGCAGCCCCCTGGCAGGGGGCGGCACTGAAGCTTTCTTT
TRBJ2-7	TRBD2	-	TRBV7-3	CASSLAGGYEQYF	TGTGCCAGCAGCTTAGCGGGGGGCTACGAGCAGTACTTC
TRBJ2-7	TRBD2	-	TRBV7-2	CASSQDGGEYPYEQYF	TGTGCCAGCAGCCAAGATGGGGGGGAGTATCCCTACGAGCAGTACTTC
TRBJ2-2	-	-	TRBV11-2	CASSLTKVKNTGELFF	TGTGCCAGCAGCTTAACGAAAGTCAAAAACACCGGGGAGCTGTTTTTT
TRBJ2-4	TRBD1	few	TRBV12-5	CASGPGTGRDIQYF	TGTGCTAGTGGTCCTGGGACAGGGAGGGACATTCAGTACTTC
TRBJ1-5	-	few	TRBV28	CASSFVGGRTGNQPQHF	TGTGCCAGCAGTTTTGTCGGGGGGCGGACGGGCAATCAGCCCCAGCATTTT